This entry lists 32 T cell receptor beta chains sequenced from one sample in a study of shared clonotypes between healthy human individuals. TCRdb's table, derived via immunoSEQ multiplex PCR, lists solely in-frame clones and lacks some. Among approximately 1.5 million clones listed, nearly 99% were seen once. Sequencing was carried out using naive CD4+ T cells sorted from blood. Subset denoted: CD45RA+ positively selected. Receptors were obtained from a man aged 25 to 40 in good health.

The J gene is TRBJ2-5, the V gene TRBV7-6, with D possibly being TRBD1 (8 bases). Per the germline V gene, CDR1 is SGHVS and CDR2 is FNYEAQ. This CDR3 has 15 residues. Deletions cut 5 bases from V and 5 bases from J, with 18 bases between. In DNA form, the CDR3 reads TGTGCCAGCAGCCCTACAGGGGGACTAATCGAGACCCAGTACTTC. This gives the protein CASSPTGGLIETQYF. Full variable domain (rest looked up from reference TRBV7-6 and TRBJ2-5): GAGVSQSPRYKVTKRGQDVALRCDPISGHVSLYWYRQALGQGPEFLTYFNYEAQQDKSGLPNDRFSAERPEGSISTLTIQRTEQRDSAMYRCASSPTGGLIETQYFGPGTRLLVL.

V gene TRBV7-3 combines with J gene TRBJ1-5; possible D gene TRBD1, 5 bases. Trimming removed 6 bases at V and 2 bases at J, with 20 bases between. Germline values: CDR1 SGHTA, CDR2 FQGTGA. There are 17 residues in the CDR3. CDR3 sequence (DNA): TGTGCCAGCAGACGAACTGGAAGGGGAGGTGGCAATCAGCCCCAGCATTTT. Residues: CASRRTGRGGGNQPQHF. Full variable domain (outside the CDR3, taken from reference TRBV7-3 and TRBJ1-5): GAGVSQTPSNKVTEKGKYVELRCDPISGHTALYWYRQSLGQGPEFLIYFQGTGAADDSGLPNDRFFAVRPEGSVSTLKIQRTERGDSAVYLCASRRTGRGGGNQPQHFGDGTRLSIL.

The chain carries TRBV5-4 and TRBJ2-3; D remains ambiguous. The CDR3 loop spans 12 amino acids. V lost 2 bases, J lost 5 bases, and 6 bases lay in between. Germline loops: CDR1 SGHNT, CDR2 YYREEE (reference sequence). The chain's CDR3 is CASSLTQDTQYF. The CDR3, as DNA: TGTGCCAGCAGCTTAACCCAAGATACGCAGTATTTT.

The DNA for the CDR3 is TGTGCCAGCAGCCCCGAGACGGGACTAGCGGGTCACGAGCAGTACTTC. Its translation: CASSPETGLAGHEQYF. The rearrangement uses TRBV5-4 and TRBJ2-7, with 12 bases matching TRBD2. The V segment lost 4 bases and the J segment 5 bases; nucleotides outside the gene matches: 10. Germline-derived CDR1 and CDR2 are SGHNT and YYREEE (reference sequence). The CDR3 contains 16 residues.

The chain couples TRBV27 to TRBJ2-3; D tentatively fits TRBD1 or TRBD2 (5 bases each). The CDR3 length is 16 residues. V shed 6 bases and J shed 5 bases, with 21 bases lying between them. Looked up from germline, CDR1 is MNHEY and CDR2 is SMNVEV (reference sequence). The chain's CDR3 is CASSDPGRITRDTQYF. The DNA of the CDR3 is TGTGCCAGCAGCGATCCGGGACGGATTACGCGAGATACGCAGTATTTT.

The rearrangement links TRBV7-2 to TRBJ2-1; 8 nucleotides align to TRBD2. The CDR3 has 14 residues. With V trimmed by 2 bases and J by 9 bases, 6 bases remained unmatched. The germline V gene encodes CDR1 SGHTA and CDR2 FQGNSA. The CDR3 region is CASSLSGRVGEQFF. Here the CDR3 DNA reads TGTGCCAGCAGCTTAAGCGGGAGAGTGGGTGAGCAGTTCTTC.

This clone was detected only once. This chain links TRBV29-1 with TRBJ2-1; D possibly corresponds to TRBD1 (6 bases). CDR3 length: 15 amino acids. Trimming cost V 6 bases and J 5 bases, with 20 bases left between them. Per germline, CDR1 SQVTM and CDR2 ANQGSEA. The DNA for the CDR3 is TGCAGCGTCGGATTAGACAGGAGGTGGAACAATGAGCAGTTCTTC. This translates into CSVGLDRRWNNEQFF.

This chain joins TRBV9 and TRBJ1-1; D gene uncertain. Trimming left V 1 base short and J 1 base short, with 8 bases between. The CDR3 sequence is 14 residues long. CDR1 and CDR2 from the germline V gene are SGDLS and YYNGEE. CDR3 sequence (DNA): TGTGCCAGCAGCGTAAGCTGGGCGAACACTGAAGCTTTCTTT. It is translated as CASSVSWANTEAFF.

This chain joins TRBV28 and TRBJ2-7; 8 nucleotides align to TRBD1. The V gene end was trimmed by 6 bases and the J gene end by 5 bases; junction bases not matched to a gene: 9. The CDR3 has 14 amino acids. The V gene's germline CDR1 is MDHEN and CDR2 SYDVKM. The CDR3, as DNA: TGTGCCAGCAGGCCGACAGGGGCGCGTGACGAGCAGTACTTC. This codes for CASRPTGARDEQYF.

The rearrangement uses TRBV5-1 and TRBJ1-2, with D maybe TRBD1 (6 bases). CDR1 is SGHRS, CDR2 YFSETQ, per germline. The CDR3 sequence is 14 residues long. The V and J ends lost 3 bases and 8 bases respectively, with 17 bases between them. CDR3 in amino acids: CASSSEGGHKGYTF. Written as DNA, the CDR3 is TGCGCCAGCAGCTCCGAGGGGGGACATAAGGGCTACACCTTC.

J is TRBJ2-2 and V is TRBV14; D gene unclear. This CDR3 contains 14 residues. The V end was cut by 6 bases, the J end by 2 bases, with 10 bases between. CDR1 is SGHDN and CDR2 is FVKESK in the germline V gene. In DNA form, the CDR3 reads TGTGCCAGCAGTACCCTCAGTAACACCGGGGAGCTGTTTTTT. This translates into CASSTLSNTGELFF.

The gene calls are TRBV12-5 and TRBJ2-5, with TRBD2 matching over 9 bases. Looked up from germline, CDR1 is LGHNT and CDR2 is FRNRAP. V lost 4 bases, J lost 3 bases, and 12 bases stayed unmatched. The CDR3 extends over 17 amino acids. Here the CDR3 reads CASGSAGGLGVEETQYF. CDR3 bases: TGTGCTAGTGGTTCGGCGGGAGGGCTAGGGGTTGAAGAGACCCAGTACTTC.

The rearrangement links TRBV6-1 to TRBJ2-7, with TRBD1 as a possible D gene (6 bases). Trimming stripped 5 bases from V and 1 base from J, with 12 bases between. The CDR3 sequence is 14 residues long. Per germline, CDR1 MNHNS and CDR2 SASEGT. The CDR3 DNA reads TGTGCCAGCAGTTTCCGGGACAATTCCTACGAGCAGTACTTC. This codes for CASSFRDNSYEQYF.

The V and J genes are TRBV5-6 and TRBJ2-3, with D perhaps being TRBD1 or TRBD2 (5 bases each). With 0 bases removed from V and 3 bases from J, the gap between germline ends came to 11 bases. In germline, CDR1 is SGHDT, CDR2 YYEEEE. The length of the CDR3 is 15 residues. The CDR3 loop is CASSLGGMYTDTQYF. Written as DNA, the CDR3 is TGTGCCAGCAGCTTGGGGGGGATGTATACAGATACGCAGTATTTT.

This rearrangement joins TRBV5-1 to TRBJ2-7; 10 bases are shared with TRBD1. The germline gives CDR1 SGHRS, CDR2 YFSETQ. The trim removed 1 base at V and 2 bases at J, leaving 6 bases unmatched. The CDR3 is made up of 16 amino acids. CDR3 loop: CASSLSRDRGPYEQYF. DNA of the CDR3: TGCGCCAGCAGCTTGAGCCGGGACAGGGGACCCTACGAGCAGTACTTC.

The CDR3 spells CASSARPQGMDEQFF. The CDR3, as DNA: TGTGCCAGCAGCGCACGCCCACAGGGTATGGATGAGCAGTTCTTC. This chain links TRBV9 with TRBJ2-1, with a weak D call TRBD1 (6 bases). V was pared by 3 bases and J by 8 bases, with 18 bases between. There are 15 residues in the CDR3. Germline assignment: CDR1 SGDLS and CDR2 YYNGEE.

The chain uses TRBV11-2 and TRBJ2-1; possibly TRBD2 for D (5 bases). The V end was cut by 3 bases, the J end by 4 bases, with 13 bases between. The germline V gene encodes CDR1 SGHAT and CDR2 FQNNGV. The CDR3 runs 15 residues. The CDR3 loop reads CASSLRGLRYNEQFF. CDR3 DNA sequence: TGTGCCAGCAGCTTGCGCGGGTTAAGGTACAATGAGCAGTTCTTC.

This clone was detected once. CDR3 bases: TGTGCCAGCAGCACTACTCACAGGGATATCTACGAGCAGTACTTC. This translates into CASSTTHRDIYEQYF. The V and J genes are TRBV6-6 and TRBJ2-7, with a tentative D call TRBD1 (6 bases). Trimming removed 6 bases at V and 3 bases at J, with 18 bases between. The CDR3 is made up of 15 amino acids. CDR1 is MNHNY and CDR2 is SVGAGI in the germline V gene (reference sequence).

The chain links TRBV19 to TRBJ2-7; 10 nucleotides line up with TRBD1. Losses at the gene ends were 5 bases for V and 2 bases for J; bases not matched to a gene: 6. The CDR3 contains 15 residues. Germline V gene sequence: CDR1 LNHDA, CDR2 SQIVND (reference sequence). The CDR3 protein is CASSPRQGATYEQYF. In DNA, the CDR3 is TGTGCCAGTAGTCCCCGACAGGGGGCTACCTACGAGCAGTACTTC.

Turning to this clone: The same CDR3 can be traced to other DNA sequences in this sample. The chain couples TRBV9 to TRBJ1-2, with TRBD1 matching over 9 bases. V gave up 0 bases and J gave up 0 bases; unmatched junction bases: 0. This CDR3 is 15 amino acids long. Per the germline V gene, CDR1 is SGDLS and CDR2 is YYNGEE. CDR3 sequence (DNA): TGTGCCAGCAGCGTAGGGACAGGGGCTAACTATGGCTACACCTTC. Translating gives CASSVGTGANYGYTF.

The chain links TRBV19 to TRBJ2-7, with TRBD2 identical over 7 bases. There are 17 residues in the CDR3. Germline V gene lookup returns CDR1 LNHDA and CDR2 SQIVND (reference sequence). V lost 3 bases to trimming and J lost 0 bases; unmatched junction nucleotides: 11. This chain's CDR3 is CASSIQIWGGSSYEQYF. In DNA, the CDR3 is TGTGCCAGTAGTATCCAGATTTGGGGGGGATCCTCCTACGAGCAGTACTTC.

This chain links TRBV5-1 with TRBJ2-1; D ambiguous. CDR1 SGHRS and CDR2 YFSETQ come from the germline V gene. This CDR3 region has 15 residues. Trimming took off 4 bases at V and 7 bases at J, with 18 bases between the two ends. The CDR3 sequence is CASSTDTTPANEQFF. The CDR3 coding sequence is TGCGCCAGCAGCACAGACACAACCCCCGCGAATGAGCAGTTCTTC.

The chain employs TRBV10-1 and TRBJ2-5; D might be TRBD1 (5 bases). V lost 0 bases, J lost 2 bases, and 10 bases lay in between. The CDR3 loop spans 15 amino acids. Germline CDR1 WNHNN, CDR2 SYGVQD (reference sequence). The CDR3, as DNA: TGCGCCAGCAGTGAGTCTGTAGGGGTTCAAGAGACCCAGTACTTC. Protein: CASSESVGVQETQYF.

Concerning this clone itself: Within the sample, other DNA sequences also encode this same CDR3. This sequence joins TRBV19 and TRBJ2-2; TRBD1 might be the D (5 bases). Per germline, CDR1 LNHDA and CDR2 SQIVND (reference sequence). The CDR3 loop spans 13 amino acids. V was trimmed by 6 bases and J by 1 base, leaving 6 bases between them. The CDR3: CASSTGNTGELFF. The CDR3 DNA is TGTGCCAGTAGCACAGGGAACACCGGGGAGCTGTTTTTT. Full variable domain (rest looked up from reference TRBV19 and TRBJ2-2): DGGITQSPKYLFRKEGQNVTLSCEQNLNHDAMYWYRQDPGQGLRLIYYSQIVNDFQKGDIAEGYSVSREKKESFPLTVTSAQKNPTAFYLCASSTGNTGELFFGEGSRLTVL.

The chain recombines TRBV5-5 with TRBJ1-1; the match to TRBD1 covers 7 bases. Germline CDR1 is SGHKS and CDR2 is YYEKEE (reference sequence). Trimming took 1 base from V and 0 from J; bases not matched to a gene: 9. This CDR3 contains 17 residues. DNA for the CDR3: TGTGCCAGCAGCTTGTGGCGGGACAGAGAATTGAACACTGAAGCTTTCTTT. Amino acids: CASSLWRDRELNTEAFF.

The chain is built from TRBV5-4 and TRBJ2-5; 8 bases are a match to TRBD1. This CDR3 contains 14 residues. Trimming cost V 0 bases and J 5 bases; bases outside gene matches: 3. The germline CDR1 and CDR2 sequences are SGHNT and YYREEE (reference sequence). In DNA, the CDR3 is TGTGCCAGCAGCTTGGGACAGGGGATGGAGACCCAGTACTTC. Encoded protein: CASSLGQGMETQYF.

The CDR3 spells CASSDQGASTEAFF. In DNA form, the CDR3 reads TGCGCCAGCAGTGATCAGGGGGCCAGCACTGAAGCTTTCTTT. This chain joins TRBV10-2 and TRBJ1-1; 8 nucleotides agree with TRBD1. Germline V CDR1 and CDR2: WSHSY, SAAADI. The CDR3 runs to 14 residues. J gave up 4 bases and V 3 bases, and 4 bases lay outside the gene matches.

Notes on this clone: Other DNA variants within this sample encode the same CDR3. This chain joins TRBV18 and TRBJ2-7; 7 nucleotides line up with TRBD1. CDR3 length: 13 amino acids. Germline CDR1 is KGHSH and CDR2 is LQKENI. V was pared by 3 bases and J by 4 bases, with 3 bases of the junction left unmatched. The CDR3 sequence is CASSPRTGYEQYF. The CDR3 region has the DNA TGTGCCAGCTCACCCAGGACAGGATACGAGCAGTACTTC.

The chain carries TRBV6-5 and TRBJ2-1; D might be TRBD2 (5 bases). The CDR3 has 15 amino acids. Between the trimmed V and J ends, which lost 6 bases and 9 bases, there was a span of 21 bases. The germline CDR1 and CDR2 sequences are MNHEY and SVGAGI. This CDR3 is CASSPQPTINVEQFF. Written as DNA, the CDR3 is TGTGCCAGCAGCCCACAGCCGACTATTAACGTTGAGCAGTTCTTC.

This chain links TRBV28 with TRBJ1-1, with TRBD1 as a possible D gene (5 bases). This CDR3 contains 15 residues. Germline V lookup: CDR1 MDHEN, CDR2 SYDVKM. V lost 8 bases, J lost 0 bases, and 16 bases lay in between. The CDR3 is CASHVGTLMNTEAFF. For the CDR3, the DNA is TGTGCCAGCCACGTAGGGACCCTTATGAACACTGAAGCTTTCTTT.

The CDR3 loop reads CACGRGQRYTGELFF. The DNA of the CDR3 is TGTGCCTGCGGCCGAGGACAGCGATACACCGGGGAGCTGTTTTTT. The chain carries TRBV19 and TRBJ2-2, with D possibly being TRBD1 (6 bases). Germline CDR1 and CDR2: LNHDA and SQIVND (reference sequence). The V end was cut by 11 bases, the J end by 3 bases, with 19 bases between. The CDR3 is 15 residues long.

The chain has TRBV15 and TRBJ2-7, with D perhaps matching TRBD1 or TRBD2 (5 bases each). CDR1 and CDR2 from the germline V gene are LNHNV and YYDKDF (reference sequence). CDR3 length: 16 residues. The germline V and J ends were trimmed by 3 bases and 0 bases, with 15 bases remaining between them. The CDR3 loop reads CATSSTDRDLSYEQYF. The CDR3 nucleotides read TGTGCCACCAGCAGCACAGATCGGGACCTCTCCTACGAGCAGTACTTC.